Below, 26 T cell receptor beta chains from the same sample are listed, as sequenced in a study of T cells in Graves' hyperthyroidism and ophthalmopathy. RNA transcripts were the template for amplifying TCR beta CDR3 regions. An initial round of RT-PCR targeting the TCR CDR3 relied on the HTBI primer set. TCRdb itself ran the multiplex PCR reads through MiXCR, one entry per CDR3 protein. The sample holds 550,000 to 650,000 distinct CDR3 sequences, roughly 13% seen once. The material sequenced was blood. The receptors derive from a woman aged 25 to 45 with Graves' hyperthyroidism that later progressed to Graves' ophthalmopathy.

This clonotype has only a few counts. This chain connects TRBV9 to TRBJ2-7; 8 bases fit TRBD1. The germline V gene encodes CDR1 SGDLS and CDR2 YYNGEE. V was pared by 4 bases and J by 5 bases, with 8 bases of the junction left unmatched. The CDR3 extends over 14 amino acids. This chain's CDR3 is CASSFQGALDEQYF. Written as DNA, the CDR3 is TGTGCCAGCAGCTTCCAGGGGGCCCTCGACGAGCAGTACTTC.

This clonotype was found many times. The rearrangement joins TRBV3-1 to TRBJ2-7; D remains ambiguous. With 0 bases removed from V and 5 bases from J, the gap between germline ends came to 2 bases. The CDR3 extends over 11 amino acids. CDR1 is LGHDT, CDR2 YNNKEL, per germline (reference sequence). This CDR3 is CASSQEHEQYF. In DNA form, the CDR3 reads TGTGCCAGCAGCCAAGAACACGAGCAGTACTTC.

The chain has TRBV12-3 or TRBV12-4 and TRBJ2-2; D is unclear. The V and J ends lost 6 bases and 5 bases respectively, with 10 bases between them. The CDR3 is 13 amino acids. The CDR3 spells CASRLIETGELFF. The CDR3 DNA sequence: TGTGCCAGCAGACTTATAGAGACCGGGGAGCTGTTTTTT.

This clonotype has only a few counts. The chain recombines TRBV20-1 with TRBJ1-4; no firm D call. The CDR3 is made up of 18 amino acids. Deletions cut 0 bases from V and 0 bases from J, with 17 bases between. Per germline, CDR1 DFQATT and CDR2 SNEGSKA (reference sequence). The CDR3: CSARDLRPLGTTNEKLFF. The DNA of the CDR3 is TGCAGTGCTAGAGATCTTCGCCCTTTAGGAACAACTAATGAAAAACTGTTTTTT.

The chain uses TRBV9 and TRBJ2-7; 9 nucleotides agree with TRBD1. V trimming: 3 bases; J trimming: 6 bases; junction bases outside the gene matches: 10. The CDR3 is 15 amino acids. The germline gives CDR1 SGDLS, CDR2 YYNGEE. Here the CDR3 DNA reads TGTGCCAGCAGCGCGACCGGGACAGGGCTTGGCGAGCAGTACTTC. It yields the protein CASSATGTGLGEQYF.

The chain carries TRBV24-1 and TRBJ2-1; D possibly matches TRBD1 or TRBD2 (5 bases each). Trimming cost V 0 bases and J 7 bases, with 15 bases left between them. From germline, CDR1 is KGHDR and CDR2 SFDVKD. This CDR3 contains 16 residues. The CDR3 sequence: CATSDLYTGPSNEQFF. The CDR3 nucleotides are TGTGCCACCAGTGATTTGTATACGGGGCCATCAAATGAGCAGTTCTTC.

In this sample, this clonotype turned up many times. CDR3 sequence reads: CASRLGQTNTEAFF. CDR3 DNA sequence: TGTGCCAGTAGGCTGGGACAGACAAACACTGAAGCTTTCTTT. The chain links TRBV19 to TRBJ1-1; 7 nucleotides align to TRBD1. V lost 6 bases, J lost 2 bases, and 6 bases stayed unmatched. The CDR3 loop spans 14 amino acids. Germline V gene data show CDR1 as LNHDA and CDR2 as SQIVND (reference sequence). Variable domain in full (rest from reference TRBV19 and TRBJ1-1): DGGITQSPKYLFRKEGQNVTLSCEQNLNHDAMYWYRQDPGQGLRLIYYSQIVNDFQKGDIAEGYSVSREKKESFPLTVTSAQKNPTAFYLCASRLGQTNTEAFFGQGTRLTVV.

This clonotype appeared many times. The chain has TRBV27 and TRBJ2-1; D ambiguous. The CDR3 spans 12 residues. Germline lookup yields CDR1 MNHEY and CDR2 SMNVEV (reference sequence). The V and J ends lost 5 bases and 10 bases respectively, with 12 bases between them. CDR3 nucleotides: TGTGCCAGCAGTACCGGAGCACACGAGCAGTTCTTC. This sequence encodes CASSTGAHEQFF.

The V and J genes are TRBV12-3 or TRBV12-4 and TRBJ1-1; 8 bases are shared with TRBD1. CDR3 size: 14 residues. The ends lost 8 bases at V and 3 bases at J; junction bases unmatched: 8. CDR3 nucleotides: TGTGCCAGCGGAAGGACAGGGAGTTACACTGAAGCTTTCTTT. This codes for CASGRTGSYTEAFF.

This clonotype occurred many times. CDR3 DNA: TGCAGTGCTAGAGGAGAAAGCAACAATGAAAAACTGTTTTTT. This encodes CSARGESNNEKLFF. The chain employs TRBV20-1 and TRBJ1-4; no reliable D call. The CDR3 is 14 amino acids. Deletions cut 1 base from V and 5 bases from J, with 11 bases between. Germline lookup yields CDR1 DFQATT and CDR2 SNEGSKA (reference sequence).

This clonotype was observed a handful of times. Germline and junction disagree at one end, which may indicate a read error. The chain recombines TRBV7-7 with TRBJ2-1; 7 nucleotides line up with TRBD1. This CDR3 spans 13 amino acids. The germline gives CDR1 SSHAT, CDR2 FNYEAQ (reference sequence). DNA for the CDR3: TGTGCTAGCAGCCCGGGACAGCACAATGAGCAGTTCTTC. Translated, it gives CASSPGQHNEQFF.

This clonotype was seen at least ten times. The chain uses TRBV11-3 and TRBJ2-7; no reliable D call. Trimming removed 1 base from V and 7 bases from J, with 5 bases in between. In germline, CDR1 is SGHNT, CDR2 YENEEA. The CDR3 runs 11 residues. The CDR3 here is CASSLVREQYF. The DNA of the CDR3 is TGTGCCAGCAGCTTAGTCAGAGAGCAGTACTTC.

This clonotype was found many times. The chain couples TRBV7-8 to TRBJ2-3; unclear D gene. CDR1 is SGHVS, CDR2 FQNEAQ, per germline. V dropped 1 base and J dropped 6 bases, with 11 bases sitting between them. The CDR3 spans 14 residues. CDR3 bases: TGTGCCAGCAGCTTAGAGGCTCCGGCGGATACGCAGTATTTT. It codes for CASSLEAPADTQYF.

This clonotype has ten or more counts. CDR3 bases: TGCAGCGTTGAGTCGGTCTATGGCTACACCTTC. Protein product: CSVESVYGYTF. This chain joins TRBV29-1 and TRBJ1-2; no clear D. There are 11 residues in the CDR3. Germline CDR1 is SQVTM and CDR2 is ANQGSEA. Trimming pared 3 bases from V and 4 bases from J, leaving 6 bases between.

As to this clonotype: The CDR3 end shows no conserved phenylalanine or tryptophan, and so a read error is likely. The chain joins TRBV6-1 to TRBJ1-5; D is unclear. The CDR3 consists of 14 residues. The V end lost 2 bases, the J end lost 0 bases, and 5 bases lay between the germline ends. Germline CDR1 MNHNS, CDR2 SASEGT. CDR3 amino acids: CASSETYSNQPQHL. In DNA form, the CDR3 reads TGTGCCAGCAGTGAAACGTATAGCAATCAGCCCCAGCATTTA.

This clonotype was seen a handful of times. The chain links TRBV20-1 to TRBJ2-3; a possible D gene is TRBD2 (6 bases). Trimming left V 1 base short and J 2 bases short, with 16 bases between. The CDR3 runs 16 residues. CDR1 DFQATT and CDR2 SNEGSKA come from the germline V gene (reference sequence). The CDR3 DNA follows: TGCAGTGCTAGAGGTTTAGGACTACTGATCACAGATACGCAGTATTTT. Amino acids: CSARGLGLLITDTQYF.

This clonotype was picked up many times. A single base separates this from a much larger clone, so it may be a read error. The chain employs TRBV6-2 or TRBV6-3 and TRBJ2-1; weak D call: TRBD2 (5 bases). Trimming took off 5 bases at V and 4 bases at J, with 6 bases between the two ends. The CDR3 contains 12 residues. Looked up from germline, CDR1 is MNHEY and CDR2 is SVGEGT. The CDR3, as DNA: TGTGCCAGCAGTACGGGGTACAATGAGCAGTTCTTC. It specifies CASSTGYNEQFF.

This clonotype was seen repeatedly, ten times or more. The chain recombines TRBV19 with TRBJ2-1, with 9 bases identical to TRBD1. CDR1 and CDR2 from the germline V gene are LNHDA and SQIVND (reference sequence). CDR3 size: 14 residues. The V gene end was trimmed by 5 bases and the J gene end by 8 bases; junction bases not matched to a gene: 7. The DNA for the CDR3 is TGTGCCAGTAGTGTCGGGACAGGGCATTATGAGCAGTTCTTC. Protein sequence: CASSVGTGHYEQFF.

The table lists this clonotype with a few counts. This rearrangement joins TRBV7-2 to TRBJ2-5; tentatively, D is TRBD2 (6 bases). Germline V gene lookup returns CDR1 SGHTA and CDR2 FQGNSA. The ends were cut back, 4 bases at V and 7 bases at J, with 16 bases in the middle. This CDR3 has 14 amino acids. For the CDR3, the DNA is TGTGCCAGCAGCTACACTAGCACCTGGGGGACCCAGTACTTC. Protein: CASSYTSTWGTQYF.

The sample holds many counts of this clonotype. The chain links TRBV7-3 to TRBJ2-1; tentative D call: TRBD2 (7 bases). Germline-derived CDR1 and CDR2 are SGHTA and FQGTGA. There are 18 residues in the CDR3. V was clipped by 5 bases and J by 5 bases, with 25 bases between them. The CDR3 DNA is TGTGCCAGCAGCCCTAGGGGGGGCGGGTTGAAAACACACAATGAGCAGTTCTTC. This translates into CASSPRGGGLKTHNEQFF.

In its sample, this clonotype was seen many times. Relative to the germline gene, one junction end is altered; a read error may explain this. The gene calls are TRBV5-1 and TRBJ2-7, with a possible D match to TRBD1 (5 bases). CDR3 length equals 13 residues. The germline V gene has CDR1 SGHRS and CDR2 YFSETQ. The CDR3 region is CASSLGRDYEQYF. CDR3 DNA: TGTGCCAGCAGTCTCGGCAGGGATTACGAGCAGTACTTC.

This clonotype was seen ten or more times. The V gene is TRBV6-1, the J gene TRBJ1-4, with D maybe TRBD1 (5 bases). Germline V CDR1 and CDR2: MNHNS, SASEGT. The CDR3 sequence is 15 residues long. V was shortened by 6 bases and J by 4 bases, with 15 bases between the two germline ends. The CDR3: CASRLGRAINEKLFF. In DNA form, the CDR3 reads TGTGCCAGCAGGCTGGGACGGGCGATTAATGAAAAACTGTTTTTT.

This clonotype has only a few counts. The chain uses TRBV27 and TRBJ2-6; 13 bases agree with TRBD2. The CDR3 consists of 16 residues. From germline, CDR1 is MNHEY and CDR2 SMNVEV (reference sequence). V lost 3 bases, J lost 5 bases, and 1 base stayed unmatched. This chain's CDR3 is CASSLGLAGWANVLTF. CDR3 in DNA: TGTGCCAGCAGTTTGGGACTAGCGGGGTGGGCCAACGTCCTGACTTTC.

This clonotype was seen repeatedly, ten times or more. V gene TRBV13 combines with J gene TRBJ2-7; D uncertain. Trimming shortened V by 4 bases and J by 2 bases, and 15 bases separated the two germline ends. Germline CDR1 is PRHDT and CDR2 is FYEKMQ (reference sequence). This CDR3 contains 15 residues. The CDR3 is CASSSYLRSTYEQYF. Written as DNA, the CDR3 is TGTGCCAGCAGCTCATACCTCCGGTCAACCTACGAGCAGTACTTC.

This clonotype was counted many times. This chain joins TRBV12-3 or TRBV12-4 and TRBJ1-1, with a possible D match to TRBD1 (5 bases). With 1 base removed from V and 0 bases from J, the gap between germline ends came to 9 bases. This CDR3 has 15 residues. The DNA for the CDR3 is TGTGCCAGCAGTTTAGAGGAGGGGATGAACACTGAAGCTTTCTTT. This encodes CASSLEEGMNTEAFF.

The CDR3 here is CASKARLYNEQFF. DNA of the CDR3: TGTGCCAGCAAAGCGCGGCTTTACAATGAGCAGTTCTTC. The chain employs TRBV2 and TRBJ2-1; no definite D call. The CDR3 consists of 13 residues. The germline V and J ends were trimmed by 7 bases and 4 bases, with 11 bases remaining between them. The germline gives CDR1 SNHLY, CDR2 FYNNEI.